The 6 T cell receptor beta chains presented below share a single source sample, sequenced in a study of cytotoxic CD8 clonotypes in ibrutinib-treated CLL. Sequencing was performed with immunoSEQ multiplex PCR; in TCRdb, only in-frame clones are kept and a portion is missing. The top ten hold approximately 7% of the sample, which has a few hundred thousand clones, approximately 80% seen once. The source material was PBMCs, sampled before ibrutinib treatment. These receptors came from a human donor with chronic lymphocytic leukemia.

This chain links TRBV15 with TRBJ1-1; the D gene is possibly TRBD1 (5 bases). The CDR3 sequence is 15 residues long. Between the trimmed V and J ends, which lost 5 bases and 1 base, there was a span of 14 bases. Per the germline V gene, CDR1 is LNHNV and CDR2 is YYDKDF (reference sequence). DNA for the CDR3: TGTGCCACCAGCCCCATGGGGGATTGGAACACTGAAGCTTTCTTT. It encodes CATSPMGDWNTEAFF.

The rearrangement joins TRBV18 to TRBJ1-1, with 7 bases lining up with TRBD1. The trim removed 4 bases at V and 0 bases at J, leaving 2 bases unmatched. Germline V lookup: CDR1 KGHSH, CDR2 LQKENI. The length of the CDR3 is 14 residues. CDR3 sequence: CASSRGQMNTEAFF. The CDR3 region has the DNA TGTGCCAGCTCACGGGGACAGATGAACACTGAAGCTTTCTTT.

The table lists this clone with a count of one. The chain combines TRBV7-2 with TRBJ2-7; 9 bases agree with TRBD2. The V segment lost 0 bases and the J segment 6 bases; nucleotides outside the gene matches: 15. CDR3 size: 18 residues. The germline gives CDR1 SGHTA, CDR2 FQGNSA. CDR3 sequence (DNA): TGTGCCAGCAGCTTAGCCTTCATTAGAGCGGGAGGTTACCCCGAGCAGTACTTC. Translating gives CASSLAFIRAGGYPEQYF.

The chain recombines TRBV19 with TRBJ1-2, with TRBD1 matching 7 bases. The CDR3 runs 14 residues. Germline CDR1 LNHDA, CDR2 SQIVND (reference sequence). V dropped 3 bases and J dropped 1; count of bases not matched to a gene: 2. This CDR3 is CASSIGTDNYGYTF. The CDR3 DNA is TGTGCCAGTAGTATTGGGACAGATAACTATGGCTACACCTTC.

V is TRBV7-2 and J is TRBJ2-7, with 10 nucleotides matching TRBD1. After removal of 5 bases from V and 2 bases from J, the junction contained 3 bases not matched to a gene. The germline V gene encodes CDR1 SGHTA and CDR2 FQGNSA. This CDR3 spans 14 amino acids. CDR3 coding DNA: TGTGCCAGCAGCCAGGGACAGGGGCCCTACGAGCAGTACTTC. This sequence encodes CASSQGQGPYEQYF.

The rearrangement uses TRBV6-1 and TRBJ2-5; no clear D gene. This CDR3 spans 11 amino acids. V gave up 7 bases and J gave up 2 bases, with 5 bases separating them. Per the germline V gene, CDR1 is MNHNS and CDR2 is SASEGT. The CDR3 spells CASTRQETQYF. The DNA of the CDR3 is TGTGCCAGCACTAGGCAAGAGACCCAGTACTTC.